This record concerns one T cell receptor (beta chain) sequence. Its cognate antigen is unknown. These data originate in a study of beta chain features in type 1 diabetes. Study conclusions and caveats: Among all four CD4+ subsets, Type 1 diabetes patients had TCRB CDR3s that were moderately but significantly shorter.

Via the markers CD45RO/CCR7/CD25/CD127/CD95/CD27, stem cell-like memory, regulatory, central memory and naive CD4+ cells were sorted. Since all of the isolated RNA was reverse transcribed, expressed TCRB transcripts were what got sequenced. Produced via immunoSEQ multiplex PCR; TCRdb's table is partial and in-frame only. Found here are under 400,000 clones, around 12% of them singletons; the top ten hold about 0.01%. Germline V gene sequence: CDR1 LGHNA, CDR2 YSLEER. The V end lost 0 bases, the J end lost 11 bases, and 13 bases lay between the germline ends. The CDR3 is made up of 13 amino acids. Sequencing was performed on naive CD4+ T cells from blood. This rearrangement joins TRBV4-3 to TRBJ1-1; the D gene is possibly TRBD1 (6 bases). This TCR was sampled from a woman younger than 35 with type 1 diabetes. CDR3 coding DNA: TGCGCCAGCAGCCAAGAATCGGGGGGCGACGCTTTCTTT. As protein: CASSQESGGDAFF.